The clone carrying this TCR beta chain has a count of ten or more. Germline lookup yields CDR1 SGHTA and CDR2 FQGNSA. This CDR3 has 16 residues. With V trimmed by 5 bases and J by 6 bases, 11 bases remained unmatched. This entry is derived from a study of T cells in Graves' hyperthyroidism and ophthalmopathy. The investigators amplified TCR beta CDR3 regions from RNA transcripts. HTBI primers were the set used in a first-round RT-PCR of the TCR CDR3. TCRdb reprocessed the multiplex PCR reads via MiXCR and lists one record per CDR3 protein. This table holds 370,000 or so distinct CDR3 sequences, 15% to 19% found once. The study excluded patients with uncontrolled infection, other autoimmune disease, pregnancy or lactation.

The chain recombines TRBV7-2 with TRBJ2-1; 9 positions agree with TRBD1. The specimen was blood. The sequence was collected from a woman aged 18-29 years with Graves' hyperthyroidism that later progressed to Graves' ophthalmopathy. The CDR3 DNA reads TGTGCCAGCAGCCTCTACCCCCGGACAGGGGTCAATGAGCAGTTCTTC. Encoded protein: CASSLYPRTGVNEQFF.